This TCR beta chain was sequenced in a study of breast tumors, draining lymph nodes, adjacent tissues. In its sample, this clonotype was seen many times. Its antigen is unknown. Breast cancer patients provided tissue from their axillary draining lymph nodes. Study observations and caveats: Most tumor T cells seemingly derive from lymph node, then expand in tumor. Tumor repertoires ranked between lymph nodes and nontumor tissue in diversity, with V and J gene preferences. Compared with basal-like, luminal-like tumors shared significantly more repertoire with nontumor tissue. That most tumor T cells come from lymph nodes remained unproven.

TCRdb analysed the multiplex PCR reads with MiXCR anew, one entry per CDR3 protein. The table shows some 130,000 distinct CDR3 sequences, with about 20% occurring only once. In germline, CDR1 is LGHNA, CDR2 YNFKEQ. The length of the CDR3 is 15 residues. The V end was cut by 0 bases, the J end by 7 bases, with 12 bases between. The clonotype originates from a female donor with breast cancer. Some clones in this sample may be carry-over from other donors' samples. The V and J genes are TRBV4-2 and TRBJ2-2; no definite D call. Sequencing was done on a sample of axillary lymph node tissue. DNA for the CDR3: TGTGCCAGCAGCCAAGATAGTTCGGTAGGCGGGGAGCTGTTTTTT. Translation gives CASSQDSSVGGELFF.